The 20 T cell receptor beta chains given below trace back to one sample, sequenced in a study of T cells in Graves' hyperthyroidism and ophthalmopathy (dated by TCRdb to between 2018 and 2021). The library was produced with multiplex PCR. The instrument was an Illumina HiSeq 2000. Amplification of TCR beta CDR3 regions was carried out from RNA transcripts. For the first round of RT-PCR on the TCR CDR3, the HTBI primer set was used together with the Qiagen OneStep RT-PCR kit. The public reads were quality trimmed at Q25 with fastp and then assembled into clones with MiXCR by TCRdb, keeping productive beta chains. Duplicate CDR3 protein sequences are folded into a single record with the most common DNA and genes. Counted in this sample were 600,000 to 700,000 distinct CDR3 sequences; less than 45% of them appeared once. Jointly, the top ten make up less than 8.5% of the sample. The sequenced material came from peripheral blood or thyroid tissue (not recorded which). These receptors were taken from an adult man with Graves' disease, either hyperthyroidism or ophthalmopathy (not recorded which).

CDR3 nucleotides: TGTGCCAGTAGAAGGGACAGGGGAGGGACTGAAGCTTTCTTT. Protein sequence: CASRRDRGGTEAFF. The rearrangement joins TRBV2 to TRBJ1-1; 10 positions agree with TRBD1. The CDR3 sequence is 14 residues long. Losses at the gene ends were 9 bases for V and 5 bases for J; bases not matched to a gene: 9. Germline values: CDR1 SNHLY, CDR2 FYNNEI.

Many counts were recorded for this clonotype. The genes are TRBV7-2 and TRBJ1-1; possible D gene TRBD1, 5 bases. Per the germline V gene, CDR1 is SGHTA and CDR2 is FQGNSA. The CDR3 spans 14 residues. V lost 4 bases and J 0 bases, leaving 9 bases between the germline ends. Here the CDR3 DNA reads TGTGCCAGCAGCTCCCGACAGTTGAACACTGAAGCTTTCTTT. Its protein product is CASSSRQLNTEAFF.

This clonotype occurred many times. V gene TRBV15 combines with J gene TRBJ2-5; D call uncertain. V was clipped by 3 bases and J by 4 bases, with 3 bases between them. Per the germline V gene, CDR1 is LNHNV and CDR2 is YYDKDF (reference sequence). The CDR3 runs 11 residues. The CDR3 DNA reads as TGTGCCACCAGCAGTACAGAGACCCAGTACTTC. Its protein product is CATSSTETQYF.

This chain connects TRBV25-1 to TRBJ1-2; 9 bases match TRBD1. The CDR3 totals 16 residues. V was pared by 4 bases and J by 5 bases, with 11 bases of the junction left unmatched. The germline V gene encodes CDR1 MGHDK and CDR2 SYGVNS. CDR3 residues: CASSGSGDRGIYGYTF. In DNA, the CDR3 is TGTGCCAGCAGTGGATCGGGAGACAGGGGGATTTATGGCTACACCTTC.

This clonotype has at least ten counts. This chain uses TRBV29-1 with TRBJ1-1; D is uncertain. V dropped 7 bases and J dropped 3 bases, with 15 bases sitting between them. CDR1 is SQVTM, CDR2 ANQGSEA, per germline. The length of the CDR3 is 13 residues. CDR3 protein: CSGREGPDTEAFF. The CDR3 DNA is TGCAGCGGTCGGGAGGGTCCTGACACTGAAGCTTTCTTT.

This clonotype was found many times. This chain connects TRBV24-1 to TRBJ1-2; D is possibly TRBD1 (5 bases). Trimming took off 6 bases at V and 3 bases at J, with 10 bases between the two ends. CDR1 and CDR2 from the germline V gene are KGHDR and SFDVKD. The CDR3 spans 13 residues. The CDR3 DNA reads as TGTGCCACCAGTCTGGGGCGCGACTATGGCTACACCTTC. Translation gives CATSLGRDYGYTF.

This clonotype has a handful of counts. This chain joins TRBV9 and TRBJ1-1; perhaps TRBD1 as D (6 bases). The CDR3 spans 17 residues. Germline CDR1 is SGDLS and CDR2 is YYNGEE. Between the trimmed V and J ends, which lost 4 bases and 1 base, there was a span of 20 bases. As DNA, the CDR3 is TGTGCCAGCAGCCCCCTGTATGAGGGGGGCAAGAACACTGAAGCTTTCTTT. Its translation is CASSPLYEGGKNTEAFF.

This clonotype was seen repeatedly, ten times or more. The rearrangement uses TRBV29-1 and TRBJ2-7; D is perhaps TRBD1 (6 bases). The germline gives CDR1 SQVTM, CDR2 ANQGSEA. The CDR3 loop spans 13 amino acids. The V end lost 3 bases, the J end lost 1 base, and 10 bases lay between the germline ends. This chain's CDR3 is CSVERDRSYEQYF. The CDR3 DNA sequence: TGCAGCGTTGAGCGTGACAGGTCCTACGAGCAGTACTTC.

As concerns this clonotype: A much larger clone sits a single nucleotide away, making a read error possible. V gene TRBV24-1 combines with J gene TRBJ1-3, with a weak D call TRBD1 (5 bases). This CDR3 contains 16 residues. The V gene's germline CDR1 is KGHDR and CDR2 SFDVKD. Deletions cut 5 bases from V and 0 bases from J, with 13 bases between. CDR3 in DNA: TGTGCCACCAGTGTGGGGGATGTAGGCTCTGGAAACACCATATATTTT. This encodes CATSVGDVGSGNTIYF.

This clonotype turned up a few times. A read error is likely, as this CDR3 ends without the conserved phenylalanine or tryptophan. The DNA is omitted, as the CDR3 cannot be located on it reliably, and the CDR3 follows TCRdb's listing. V is TRBV25-1 and J is TRBJ1-6; TRBD1 is the table's D call, not checked against the DNA. Both ends counted, the CDR3 spans 8 residues. Germline CDR1 MGHDK, CDR2 SYGVNS. The CDR3 spells CASSESVP.

The CDR3 region has the DNA TGTGCCAGCAGTGGGCTGGTTTATAATTCACCCCTCCACTTT. Protein product: CASSGLVYNSPLHF. V and J are TRBV25-1 and TRBJ1-6, with D unclear. The CDR3 extends over 14 amino acids. Trimming took 4 bases from V and 4 from J, leaving 8 bases between them. In germline, CDR1 is MGHDK, CDR2 SYGVNS.

Note on this clonotype: This may come from a read error, since a much larger clone is one base off. The rearrangement uses TRBV29-1 and TRBJ2-7; tentatively, D is TRBD2 (6 bases). The V end was cut by 5 bases, the J end by 3 bases, with 14 bases between. The CDR3 contains 13 residues. Germline-derived CDR1 and CDR2 are SQVTM and ANQGSEA. This CDR3 reads CSVLVTGGYEQYF. CDR3 sequence (DNA): TGCAGCGTTCTTGTCACCGGGGGCTACGAGCAGTACTTC.

The chain joins TRBV7-2 to TRBJ1-2; D unresolved. V gave up 7 bases and J gave up 4 bases, with 13 bases separating them. The germline CDR1 and CDR2 sequences are SGHTA and FQGNSA. The CDR3 consists of 13 residues. The CDR3 region is CASTGPPSYGYTF. The CDR3 DNA reads as TGTGCCAGCACGGGTCCTCCCAGCTATGGCTACACCTTC. The full variable domain, completed using reference TRBV7-2 and TRBJ1-2, is GAGVSQSPSNKVTEKGKDVELRCDPISGHTALYWYRQSLGQGLEFLIYFQGNSAPDKSGLPSDRFSAERTGGSVSTLTIQRTQQEDSAVYLCASTGPPSYGYTFGSGTRLTVV.

This clonotype appeared a few times. This chain links TRBV10-3 with TRBJ1-5, with unresolved D. The CDR3 covers 15 residues. With 2 bases removed from V and 4 bases from J, the gap between germline ends came to 12 bases. Germline assignment: CDR1 ENHRY and CDR2 SYGVKD. CDR3 region: CAISEEGSLNQPQHF. The CDR3 DNA sequence: TGTGCCATCAGTGAGGAAGGGTCTCTAAATCAGCCCCAGCATTTT.

The chain combines TRBV10-3 with TRBJ2-3, with D tentatively TRBD1 (5 bases). Germline V CDR1 and CDR2: ENHRY, SYGVKD. V shed 10 bases and J shed 4 bases, with 12 bases lying between them. CDR3 length: 12 amino acids. The CDR3 region has the DNA TGTGCCACCAGGGTGTACGCAGATACGCAGTATTTT. Translated, it gives CATRVYADTQYF.

The chain has TRBV12-3 or TRBV12-4 and TRBJ1-6; D is unclear. The CDR3 length is 13 residues. Deletions cut 3 bases from V and 6 bases from J, with 6 bases between. CDR3 sequence (DNA): TGTGCCAGCAGTTTTACATTTAATTCACCCCTCCACTTT. This translates into CASSFTFNSPLHF.

The chain couples TRBV2 to TRBJ1-1, with D unclear. The V gene's germline CDR1 is SNHLY and CDR2 FYNNEI. The CDR3 sequence is 14 residues long. The V and J ends lost 6 bases and 0 bases respectively, with 11 bases between them. The CDR3: CASRVPGLNTEAFF. The CDR3, as DNA: TGTGCCAGCAGAGTGCCCGGGCTGAACACTGAAGCTTTCTTT.

This clonotype has a count of ten or more. J is TRBJ2-7 and V is TRBV7-9, with TRBD2 as a possible D gene (6 bases). Germline CDR1 and CDR2: SEHNR and FQNEAQ (reference sequence). V was clipped by 5 bases and J by 4 bases, with 9 bases between them. The CDR3 length is 12 residues. The CDR3 nucleotides are TGTGCCAGCAGCCCCCGGGGGTACGAGCAGTACTTC. This sequence encodes CASSPRGYEQYF.

The chain uses TRBV7-9 and TRBJ2-7, with D perhaps TRBD1 (5 bases). This CDR3 is built from 14 residues. CDR1 is SEHNR and CDR2 is FQNEAQ in the germline V gene (reference sequence). V lost 2 bases and J 3 bases, leaving 11 bases between the germline ends. The CDR3 is CASSLSADSYEQYF. As DNA, the CDR3 is TGTGCCAGCAGCTTAAGTGCCGACAGCTACGAGCAGTACTTC.

There are a few counts of this clonotype. V is TRBV7-2 and J is TRBJ1-4; D gene ambiguous. This CDR3 contains 12 residues. The germline V gene has CDR1 SGHTA and CDR2 FQGNSA. V lost 5 bases to trimming and J lost 8 bases, with 9 bases between them. This chain's CDR3 is CASSHVREKLFF. Here the CDR3 DNA reads TGTGCCAGCAGCCACGTAAGGGAAAAACTGTTTTTT.